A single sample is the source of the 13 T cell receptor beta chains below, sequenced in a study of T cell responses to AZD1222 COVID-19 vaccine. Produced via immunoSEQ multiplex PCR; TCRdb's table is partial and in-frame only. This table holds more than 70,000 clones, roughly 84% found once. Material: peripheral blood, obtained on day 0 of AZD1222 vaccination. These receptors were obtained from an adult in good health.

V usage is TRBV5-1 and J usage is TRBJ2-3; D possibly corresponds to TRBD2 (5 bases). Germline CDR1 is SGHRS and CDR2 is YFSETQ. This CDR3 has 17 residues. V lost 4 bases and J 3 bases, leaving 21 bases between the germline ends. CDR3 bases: TGCGCCAGCAGCAGAACACTAGGGTACAATGGGACAGATACGCAGTATTTT. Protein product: CASSRTLGYNGTDTQYF.

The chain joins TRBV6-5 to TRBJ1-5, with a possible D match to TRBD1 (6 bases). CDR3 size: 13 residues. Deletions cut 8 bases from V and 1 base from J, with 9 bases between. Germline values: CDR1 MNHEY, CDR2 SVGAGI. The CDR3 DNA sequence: TGTGCCAGCCGTCAGGGGAGCAATCAGCCCCAGCATTTT. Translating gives CASRQGSNQPQHF.

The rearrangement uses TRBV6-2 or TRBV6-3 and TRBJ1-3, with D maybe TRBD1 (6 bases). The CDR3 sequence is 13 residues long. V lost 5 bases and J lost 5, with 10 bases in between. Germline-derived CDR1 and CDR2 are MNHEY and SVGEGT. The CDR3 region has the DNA TGTGCCAGCAGTCGGGACATACGAAACACCATATATTTT. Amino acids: CASSRDIRNTIYF.

CDR3 sequence reads: CASSPGGERRSSYNEQFF. The CDR3 DNA follows: TGTGCCAGCAGCCCCGGAGGGGAGCGGAGAAGCTCCTACAATGAGCAGTTCTTC. The chain has TRBV7-9 and TRBJ2-1, with D tentatively TRBD2 (6 bases). The germline V gene has CDR1 SEHNR and CDR2 FQNEAQ (reference sequence). The CDR3 has 18 amino acids. Deletions cut 5 bases from V and 0 bases from J, with 20 bases between.

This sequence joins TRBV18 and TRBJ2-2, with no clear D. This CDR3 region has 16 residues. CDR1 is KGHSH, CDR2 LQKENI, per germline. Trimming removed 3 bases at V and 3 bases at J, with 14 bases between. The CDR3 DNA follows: TGTGCCAGCTCACCCCCGAACAGAGACTACACCGGGGAGCTGTTTTTT. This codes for CASSPPNRDYTGELFF.

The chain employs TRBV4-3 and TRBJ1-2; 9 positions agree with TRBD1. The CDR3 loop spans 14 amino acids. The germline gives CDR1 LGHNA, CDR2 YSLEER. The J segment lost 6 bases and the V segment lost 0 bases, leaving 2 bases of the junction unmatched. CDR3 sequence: CASSQDTGGDGYTF. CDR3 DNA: TGCGCCAGCAGCCAAGATACAGGGGGCGATGGCTACACCTTC.

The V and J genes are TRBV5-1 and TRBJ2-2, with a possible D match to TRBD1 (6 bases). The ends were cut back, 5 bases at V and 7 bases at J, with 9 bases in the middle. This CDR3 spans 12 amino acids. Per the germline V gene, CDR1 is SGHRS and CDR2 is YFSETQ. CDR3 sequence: CASSKDSGELFF. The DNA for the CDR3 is TGCGCCAGCAGTAAGGACAGCGGGGAGCTGTTTTTT.

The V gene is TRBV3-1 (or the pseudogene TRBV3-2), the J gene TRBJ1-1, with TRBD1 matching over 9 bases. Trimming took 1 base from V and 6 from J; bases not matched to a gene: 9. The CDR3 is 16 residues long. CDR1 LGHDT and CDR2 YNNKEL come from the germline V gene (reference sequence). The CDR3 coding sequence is TGTGCCAGCAGCCAAGGGTTCGGGACAGGGTACCCTGAAGCTTTCTTT. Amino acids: CASSQGFGTGYPEAFF.

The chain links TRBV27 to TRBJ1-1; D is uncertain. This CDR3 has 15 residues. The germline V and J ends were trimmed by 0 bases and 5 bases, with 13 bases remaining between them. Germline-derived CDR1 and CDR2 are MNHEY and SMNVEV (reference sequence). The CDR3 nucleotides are TGTGCCAGCAGTTTATCCCCCAGCCCGAGAACTGAAGCTTTCTTT. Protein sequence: CASSLSPSPRTEAFF.

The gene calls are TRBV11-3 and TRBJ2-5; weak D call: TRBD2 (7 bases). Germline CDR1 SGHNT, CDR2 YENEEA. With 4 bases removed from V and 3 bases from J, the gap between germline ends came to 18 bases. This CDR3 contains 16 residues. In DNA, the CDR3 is TGTGCCAGCAGCTCCCGTCTGGCGGGGGCCGAAGAGACCCAGTACTTC. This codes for CASSSRLAGAEETQYF.

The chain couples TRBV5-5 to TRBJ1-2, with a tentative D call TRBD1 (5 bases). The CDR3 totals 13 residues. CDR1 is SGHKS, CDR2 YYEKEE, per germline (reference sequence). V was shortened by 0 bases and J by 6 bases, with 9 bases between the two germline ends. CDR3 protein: CASSLEIQDGYTF. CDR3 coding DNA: TGTGCCAGCAGCTTGGAAATACAGGATGGCTACACCTTC.

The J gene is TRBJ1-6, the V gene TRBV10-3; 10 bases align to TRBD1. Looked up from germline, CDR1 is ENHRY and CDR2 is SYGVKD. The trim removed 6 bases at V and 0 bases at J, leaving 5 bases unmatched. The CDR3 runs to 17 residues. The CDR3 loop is CAISRDRGHSYNSPLHF. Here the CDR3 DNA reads TGTGCCATCAGCCGGGACAGGGGACACTCCTATAATTCACCCCTCCACTTT.

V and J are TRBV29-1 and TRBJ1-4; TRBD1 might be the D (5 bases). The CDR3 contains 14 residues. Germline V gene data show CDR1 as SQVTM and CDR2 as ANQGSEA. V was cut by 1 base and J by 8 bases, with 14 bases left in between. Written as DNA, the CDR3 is TGCAGCGTTGAAGCCAGGGCCCTTAGCGAAAAACTGTTTTTT. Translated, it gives CSVEARALSEKLFF.